Shown below are 16 T cell receptor beta chains from a single sample sequenced in a study of beta chain features in type 1 diabetes. cDNA synthesis used the whole RNA isolate, giving expressed TCRB sequences. TCRdb's copy holds only in-frame clones and misses some; the assay was immunoSEQ multiplex PCR. This table has hundreds of thousands of clones, about 14% appearing once. Specimen: naive CD4+ T cells from blood. These receptors all stem from a woman aged 35 to 49 in good health.

The chain carries TRBV10-3 and TRBJ1-4, with 8 bases fitting TRBD1. The germline V gene encodes CDR1 ENHRY and CDR2 SYGVKD. Trimming removed 8 bases from V and 7 bases from J; junction bases left unmatched: 9. The CDR3 has 14 amino acids. CDR3 in DNA: TGTGCCATCGGACCCGGGACAGGCGGTGAAAAACTGTTTTTT. This translates into CAIGPGTGGEKLFF.

This clone turned up a few times. The chain combines TRBV27 with TRBJ1-1; D remains ambiguous. The V gene lost 3 bases and the J gene lost 1 base, with 9 bases spanning the gap. The germline gives CDR1 MNHEY, CDR2 SMNVEV (reference sequence). The CDR3 runs to 14 residues. CDR3 residues: CASSFNRQNTEAFF. CDR3 bases: TGTGCCAGCAGTTTTAACAGACAGAACACTGAAGCTTTCTTT.

The chain joins TRBV11-2 to TRBJ2-3, with 13 nucleotides matching TRBD2. Germline assignment: CDR1 SGHAT and CDR2 FQNNGV. The CDR3 loop spans 19 amino acids. Trimming removed 1 base from V and 3 bases from J; junction bases left unmatched: 10. The CDR3 protein is CASSLVWTSGGGGTDTQYF. The CDR3 bases are TGTGCCAGCAGCTTAGTGTGGACTAGCGGGGGCGGGGGAACAGATACGCAGTATTTT.

The chain employs TRBV11-2 and TRBJ2-7, with D perhaps TRBD2 (7 bases). The CDR3 totals 14 residues. V lost 4 bases and J 6 bases, leaving 16 bases between the germline ends. In germline, CDR1 is SGHAT, CDR2 FQNNGV. The CDR3 region has the DNA TGTGCCAGCAGCTCCATGAGGGGGGGTGGCGAGCAGTACTTC. This sequence encodes CASSSMRGGGEQYF.

J is TRBJ2-2 and V is TRBV19, with 11 bases that match TRBD1. The length of the CDR3 is 16 residues. V was clipped by 5 bases and J by 5 bases; unmatched bases: 7. Germline CDR1 LNHDA, CDR2 SQIVND (reference sequence). CDR3 region: CASSLDRGPGTGELFF. CDR3 bases: TGTGCCAGTAGTTTGGACAGGGGGCCGGGGACCGGGGAGCTGTTTTTT.

This rearrangement joins TRBV7-9 to TRBJ1-5; a weak D match, TRBD1 (5 bases). The CDR3 sequence is 15 residues long. From germline, CDR1 is SEHNR and CDR2 FQNEAQ (reference sequence). The V gene lost 1 base and the J gene lost 3 bases, with 10 bases spanning the gap. The CDR3, as DNA: TGTGCCAGCAGCTTAGGGTCAGGGAACAATCAGCCCCAGCATTTT. Translated: CASSLGSGNNQPQHF.

This clone was seen only a few times. V is TRBV5-1 and J is TRBJ2-5; 8 bases fit TRBD1. In germline, CDR1 is SGHRS, CDR2 YFSETQ. J was trimmed by 5 bases and V by 0 bases; bases with no gene match: 9. The CDR3 runs to 16 residues. The CDR3 protein is CASSLGGQAFWETQYF. The CDR3 coding sequence is TGCGCCAGCAGCTTGGGGGGACAGGCTTTTTGGGAGACCCAGTACTTC.

A few counts support this clone. This same CDR3 is encoded by further DNA sequences in the sample. V usage is TRBV7-8 and J usage is TRBJ2-7; D might be TRBD1 (5 bases). Trimming removed 0 bases at V and 3 bases at J, with 6 bases between. The CDR3 loop spans 13 amino acids. The germline V gene encodes CDR1 SGHVS and CDR2 FQNEAQ. CDR3 sequence reads: CASSLAQGYEQYF. CDR3 bases: TGTGCCAGCAGCTTAGCGCAGGGCTACGAGCAGTACTTC.

The chain employs TRBV7-9 and TRBJ1-1; 9 positions match TRBD1. The trim removed 3 bases at V and 7 bases at J, leaving 6 bases unmatched. This CDR3 is built from 14 residues. In germline, CDR1 is SEHNR, CDR2 FQNEAQ (reference sequence). The CDR3 DNA reads TGTGCCAGCAGCTTTCGGGACAGGGCGGGTGAAGCTTTCTTT. Protein: CASSFRDRAGEAFF. Together with reference TRBV7-9 and TRBJ1-1, the CDR3 gives the full variable domain: DTGVSQNPRHKITKRGQNVTFRCDPISEHNRLYWYRQTLGQGPEFLTYFQNEAQLEKSRLLSDRFSAERPKGSFSTLEIQRTEQGDSAMYLCASSFRDRAGEAFFGQGTRLTVV.

The table lists this clone with a few counts. The gene calls are TRBV6-6 and TRBJ2-3; 7 bases match TRBD1. The CDR3 spans 15 residues. Germline values: CDR1 MNHNY, CDR2 SVGAGI (reference sequence). V dropped 3 bases and J dropped 4; count of bases not matched to a gene: 7. This CDR3 reads CASSYGQEDPDTQYF. The CDR3, as DNA: TGTGCCAGCAGTTATGGACAGGAGGATCCAGATACGCAGTATTTT.

In its sample, this clone was seen a few times. The J gene is TRBJ1-2, the V gene TRBV5-6; the match to TRBD1 covers 11 bases. The V segment lost 0 bases and the J segment 6 bases; nucleotides outside the gene matches: 4. Germline V CDR1 and CDR2: SGHDT, YYEEEE. This CDR3 is built from 15 residues. The DNA of the CDR3 is TGTGCCAGCAGCTTGGTTGGACAGGGGGCGCATGGCTACACCTTC. Amino acid sequence: CASSLVGQGAHGYTF.

The table lists this clone with a few counts. In the same sample, other DNA sequences code for this CDR3. The chain employs TRBV6-5 and TRBJ1-1; D call uncertain. The germline gives CDR1 MNHEY, CDR2 SVGAGI. The CDR3 covers 13 residues. With 2 bases removed from V and 1 base from J, the gap between germline ends came to 5 bases. The CDR3 DNA is TGTGCCAGCAGTTACCCGGGGAACACTGAAGCTTTCTTT. As protein: CASSYPGNTEAFF.

This chain connects TRBV7-9 to TRBJ2-7; 8 bases map to TRBD1. The CDR3 is 15 amino acids. The junction had 8 bases not matched to a gene; V was cut back by 0 bases and J by 7 bases. CDR1 SEHNR and CDR2 FQNEAQ come from the germline V gene (reference sequence). The CDR3 is CASSLAPTGVREQYF. Written as DNA, the CDR3 is TGTGCCAGCAGCTTAGCCCCGACAGGGGTGAGGGAGCAGTACTTC.

This chain joins TRBV14 and TRBJ2-7, with 7 nucleotides matching TRBD1. Germline trimming cut 4 bases from V and 4 bases from J; bases unmatched to any gene: 13. The germline V gene has CDR1 SGHDN and CDR2 FVKESK. This CDR3 is built from 16 residues. In DNA form, the CDR3 reads TGTGCCAGCAGCCGATCCGGGACAGTATCTCGGTACGAGCAGTACTTC. Translation gives CASSRSGTVSRYEQYF. Drawing the rest from reference TRBV14 and TRBJ2-7, the complete variable domain is EAGVTQFPSHSVIEKGQTVTLRCDPISGHDNLYWYRRVMGKEIKFLLHFVKESKQDESGMPNNRFLAERTGGTYSTLKVQPAELEDSGVYFCASSRSGTVSRYEQYFGPGTRLTVT.

The V and J genes are TRBV27 and TRBJ2-7; 8 nucleotides match TRBD1. Germline V gene lookup returns CDR1 MNHEY and CDR2 SMNVEV (reference sequence). CDR3 size: 15 residues. The J segment lost 3 bases and the V segment lost 3 bases, leaving 7 bases of the junction unmatched. This CDR3 is CASSFAGQVLYEQYF. In DNA, the CDR3 is TGTGCCAGCAGTTTTGCGGGACAGGTCCTCTACGAGCAGTACTTC.

This clone was counted between two and nine times. The chain is built from TRBV6-5 and TRBJ2-1; tentatively, D is TRBD2 (6 bases). V lost 6 bases and J 2 bases, leaving 11 bases between the germline ends. Germline CDR1 is MNHEY and CDR2 is SVGAGI. The length of the CDR3 is 14 residues. CDR3 DNA sequence: TGTGCCAGCAGAGGACTAAGTACCTACAATGAGCAGTTCTTC. It yields the protein CASRGLSTYNEQFF.